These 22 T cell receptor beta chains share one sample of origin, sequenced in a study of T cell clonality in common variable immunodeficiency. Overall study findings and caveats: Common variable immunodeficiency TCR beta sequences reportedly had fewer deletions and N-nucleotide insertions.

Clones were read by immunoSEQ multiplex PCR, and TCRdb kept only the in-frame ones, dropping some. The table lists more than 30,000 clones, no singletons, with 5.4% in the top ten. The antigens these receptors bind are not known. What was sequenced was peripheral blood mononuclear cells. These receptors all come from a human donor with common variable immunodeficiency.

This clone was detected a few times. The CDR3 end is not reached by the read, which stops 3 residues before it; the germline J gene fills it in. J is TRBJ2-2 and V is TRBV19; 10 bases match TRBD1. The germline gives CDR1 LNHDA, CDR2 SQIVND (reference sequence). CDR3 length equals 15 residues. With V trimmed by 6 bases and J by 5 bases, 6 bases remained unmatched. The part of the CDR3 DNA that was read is TGTGCCAGTAGAGGACAGGGGGGTCGTACCGGGGAG. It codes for CASRGQGGRTGE. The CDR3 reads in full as CASRGQGGRTGELFF. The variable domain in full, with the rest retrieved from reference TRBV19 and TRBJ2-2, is DGGITQSPKYLFRKEGQNVTLSCEQNLNHDAMYWYRQDPGQGLRLIYYSQIVNDFQKGDIAEGYSVSREKKESFPLTVTSAQKNPTAFYLCASRGQGGRTGELFFGEGSRLTVL.

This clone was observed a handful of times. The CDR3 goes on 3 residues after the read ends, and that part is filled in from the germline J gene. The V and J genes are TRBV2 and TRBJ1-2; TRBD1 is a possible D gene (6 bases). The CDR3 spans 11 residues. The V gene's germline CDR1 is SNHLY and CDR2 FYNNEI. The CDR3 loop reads CASLDSGGYTF. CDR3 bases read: TGTGCCAGCTTGGACAGCGGAGGC.

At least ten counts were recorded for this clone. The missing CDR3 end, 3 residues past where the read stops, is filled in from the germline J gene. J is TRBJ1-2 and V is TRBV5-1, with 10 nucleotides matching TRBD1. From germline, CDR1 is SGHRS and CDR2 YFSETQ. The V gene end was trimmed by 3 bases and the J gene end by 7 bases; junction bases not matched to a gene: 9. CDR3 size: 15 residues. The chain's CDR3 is CASSSSLGTGVGYTF. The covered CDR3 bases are TGCGCCAGCAGCTCCTCGTTGGGGACAGGGGTTGGC.

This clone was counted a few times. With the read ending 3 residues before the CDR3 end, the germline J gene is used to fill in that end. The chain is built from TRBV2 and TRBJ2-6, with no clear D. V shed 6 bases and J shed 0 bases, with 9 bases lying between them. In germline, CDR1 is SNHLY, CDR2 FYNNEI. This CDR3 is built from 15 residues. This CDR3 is CASRRLSSGANVLTF. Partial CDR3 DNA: TGTGCCAGCAGGAGACTCAGCTCTGGGGCCAACGTC.

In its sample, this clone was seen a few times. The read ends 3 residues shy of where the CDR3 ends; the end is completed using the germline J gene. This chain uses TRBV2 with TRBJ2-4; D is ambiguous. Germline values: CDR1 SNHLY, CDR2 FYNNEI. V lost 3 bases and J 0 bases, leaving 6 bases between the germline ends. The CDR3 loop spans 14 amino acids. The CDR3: CASSDAEAKNIQYF. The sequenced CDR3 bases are TGTGCCAGCAGTGACGCGGAAGCCAAAAACATT.

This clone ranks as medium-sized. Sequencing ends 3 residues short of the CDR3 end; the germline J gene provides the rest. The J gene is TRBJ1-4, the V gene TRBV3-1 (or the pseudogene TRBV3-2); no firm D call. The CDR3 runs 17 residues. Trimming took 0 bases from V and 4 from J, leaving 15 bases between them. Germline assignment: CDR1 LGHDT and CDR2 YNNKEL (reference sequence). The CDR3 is CASSQDPGGSGNEKLFF. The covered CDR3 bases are TGTGCCAGCAGCCAAGACCCCGGCGGATCCGGTAATGAAAAA.

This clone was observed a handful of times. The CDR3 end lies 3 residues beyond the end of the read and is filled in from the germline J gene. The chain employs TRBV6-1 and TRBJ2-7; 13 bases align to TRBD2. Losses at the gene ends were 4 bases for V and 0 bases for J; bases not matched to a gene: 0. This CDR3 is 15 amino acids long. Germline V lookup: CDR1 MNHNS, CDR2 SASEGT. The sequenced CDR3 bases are TGTGCCAGCAGTGGGACTAGCGGGGGCTCCTACGAG. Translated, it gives CASSGTSGGSYE. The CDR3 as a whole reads CASSGTSGGSYEQYF.

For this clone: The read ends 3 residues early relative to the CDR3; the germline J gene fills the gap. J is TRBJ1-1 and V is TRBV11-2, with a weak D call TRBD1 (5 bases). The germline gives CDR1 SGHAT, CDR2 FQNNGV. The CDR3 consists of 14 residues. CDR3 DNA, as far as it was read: TGTGCCAGCAGCTTAGGGGGCTCGAGGGCAGGG. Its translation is CASSLGGSRAG. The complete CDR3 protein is CASSLGGSRAGAFF.

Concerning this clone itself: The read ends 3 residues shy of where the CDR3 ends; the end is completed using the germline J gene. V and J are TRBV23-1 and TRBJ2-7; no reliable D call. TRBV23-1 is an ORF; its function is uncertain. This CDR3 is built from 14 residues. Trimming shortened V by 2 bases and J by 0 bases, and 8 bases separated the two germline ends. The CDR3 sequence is CASSQDTYSYEQYF. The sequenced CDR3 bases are TGCGCCAGCAGTCAAGACACCTACTCCTACGAG.

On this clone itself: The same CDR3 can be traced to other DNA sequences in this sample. CDR3 in amino acids: CASSNGAYLSEQYF. The covered CDR3 bases are TGTGCCAGTAGTAATGGGGCGTATTTGAGCGAG. This chain joins TRBV19 and TRBJ2-7; D is perhaps TRBD1 (5 bases). The read comes to an end 3 residues before the CDR3 does, leaving the germline J gene to fill in the end. Germline lookup yields CDR1 LNHDA and CDR2 SQIVND (reference sequence). Trimming pared 4 bases from V and 6 bases from J, leaving 16 bases between. The CDR3 contains 14 residues.

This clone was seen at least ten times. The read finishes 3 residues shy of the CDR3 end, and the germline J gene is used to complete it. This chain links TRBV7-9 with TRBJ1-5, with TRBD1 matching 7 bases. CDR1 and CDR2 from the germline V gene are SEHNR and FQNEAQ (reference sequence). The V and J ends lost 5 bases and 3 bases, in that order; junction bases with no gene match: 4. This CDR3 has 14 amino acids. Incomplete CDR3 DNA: TGTGCCAGCAGCCCGGACAGGTTCAATCAGCCC. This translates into CASSPDRFNQP. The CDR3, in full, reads CASSPDRFNQPQHF.

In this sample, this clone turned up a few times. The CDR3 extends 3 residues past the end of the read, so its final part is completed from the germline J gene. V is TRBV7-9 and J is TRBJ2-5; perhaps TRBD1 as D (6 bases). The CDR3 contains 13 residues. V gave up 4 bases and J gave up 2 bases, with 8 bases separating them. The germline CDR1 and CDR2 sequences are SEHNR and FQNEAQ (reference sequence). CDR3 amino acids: CASSSGDQETQYF. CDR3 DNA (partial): TGTGCCAGCAGCTCAGGGGATCAAGAGACC.

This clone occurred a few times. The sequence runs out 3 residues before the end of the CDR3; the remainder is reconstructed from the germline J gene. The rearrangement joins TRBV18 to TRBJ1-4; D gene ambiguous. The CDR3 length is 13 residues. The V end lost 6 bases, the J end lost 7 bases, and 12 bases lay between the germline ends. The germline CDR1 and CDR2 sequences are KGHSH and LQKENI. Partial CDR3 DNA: TGTGCCAGCTCCCCTCCATCCGGTGAAAAA. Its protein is CASSPPSGEK. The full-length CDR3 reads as CASSPPSGEKLFF.

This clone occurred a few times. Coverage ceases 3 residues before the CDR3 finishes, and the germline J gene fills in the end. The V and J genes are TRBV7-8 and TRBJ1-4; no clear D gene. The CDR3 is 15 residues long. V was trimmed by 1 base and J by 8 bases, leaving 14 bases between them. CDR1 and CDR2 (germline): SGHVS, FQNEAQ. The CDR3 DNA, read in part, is TGTGCCAGCAGCTTAGGGCAGAGTATTAACGAAAAA. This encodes CASSLGQSINEK. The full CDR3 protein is CASSLGQSINEKLFF.

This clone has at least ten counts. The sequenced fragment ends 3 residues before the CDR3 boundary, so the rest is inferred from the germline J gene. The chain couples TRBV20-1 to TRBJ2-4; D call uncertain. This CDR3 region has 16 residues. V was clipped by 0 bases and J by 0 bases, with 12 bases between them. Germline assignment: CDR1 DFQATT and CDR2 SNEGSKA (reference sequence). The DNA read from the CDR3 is TGCAGTGCTAGAGATGGTACAGTTAGAGCCAAAAACATT. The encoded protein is CSARDGTVRAKNI. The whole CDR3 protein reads CSARDGTVRAKNIQYF.

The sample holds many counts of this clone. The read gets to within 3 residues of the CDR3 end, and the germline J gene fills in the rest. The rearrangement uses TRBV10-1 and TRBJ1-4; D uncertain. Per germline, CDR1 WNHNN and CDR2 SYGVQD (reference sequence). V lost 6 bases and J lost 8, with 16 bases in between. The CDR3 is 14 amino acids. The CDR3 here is CASRPDTESEKLFF. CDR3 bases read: TGCGCCAGCAGACCAGACACTGAGAGCGAAAAA.

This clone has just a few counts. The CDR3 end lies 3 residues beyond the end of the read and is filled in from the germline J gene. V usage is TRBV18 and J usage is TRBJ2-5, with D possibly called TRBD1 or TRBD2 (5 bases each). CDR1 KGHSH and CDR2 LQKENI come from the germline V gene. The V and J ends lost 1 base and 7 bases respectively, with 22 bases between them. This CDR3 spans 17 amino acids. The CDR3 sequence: CASSPQGFGHKGGTQYF. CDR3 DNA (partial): TGTGCCAGCTCACCACAGGGCTTCGGACACAAAGGAGGGACC.

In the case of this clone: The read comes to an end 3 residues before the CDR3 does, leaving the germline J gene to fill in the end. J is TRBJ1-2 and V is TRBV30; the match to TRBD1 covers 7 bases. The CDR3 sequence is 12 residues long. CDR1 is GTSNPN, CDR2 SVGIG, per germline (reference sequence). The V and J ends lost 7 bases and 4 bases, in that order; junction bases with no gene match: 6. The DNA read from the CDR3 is TGTGCCTACCCAGGGGGGCCCTATGGC. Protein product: CAYPGGPYG. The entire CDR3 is CAYPGGPYGYTF.

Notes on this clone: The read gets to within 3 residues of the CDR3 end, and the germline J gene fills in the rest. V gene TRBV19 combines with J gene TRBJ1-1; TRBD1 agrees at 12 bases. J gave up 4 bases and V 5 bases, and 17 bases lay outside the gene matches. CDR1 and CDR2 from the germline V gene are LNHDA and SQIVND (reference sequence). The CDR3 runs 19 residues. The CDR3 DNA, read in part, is TGTGCCAGTAGTGCCCGGGACAGGGGGCGCGAAGGGATGTTCACTGAA. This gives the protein CASSARDRGREGMFTE. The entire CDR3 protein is CASSARDRGREGMFTEAFF. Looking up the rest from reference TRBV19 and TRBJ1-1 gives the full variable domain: DGGITQSPKYLFRKEGQNVTLSCEQNLNHDAMYWYRQDPGQGLRLIYYSQIVNDFQKGDIAEGYSVSREKKESFPLTVTSAQKNPTAFYLCASSARDRGREGMFTEAFFGQGTRLTVV.

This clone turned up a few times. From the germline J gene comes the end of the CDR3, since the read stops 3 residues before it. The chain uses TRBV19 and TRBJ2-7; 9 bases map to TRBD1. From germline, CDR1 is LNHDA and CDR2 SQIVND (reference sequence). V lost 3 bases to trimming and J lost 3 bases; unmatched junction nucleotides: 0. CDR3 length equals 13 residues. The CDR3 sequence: CASSMGQGYEQYF. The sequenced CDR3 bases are TGTGCCAGTAGTATGGGACAGGGCTACGAG.

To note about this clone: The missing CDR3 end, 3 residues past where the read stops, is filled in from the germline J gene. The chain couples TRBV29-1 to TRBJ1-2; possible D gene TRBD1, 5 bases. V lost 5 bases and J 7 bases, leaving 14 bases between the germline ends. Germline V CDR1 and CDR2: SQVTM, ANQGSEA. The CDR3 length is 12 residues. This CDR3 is CSVLSSQGGYTF. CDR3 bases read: TGCAGCGTTCTAAGTTCTCAGGGTGGC.

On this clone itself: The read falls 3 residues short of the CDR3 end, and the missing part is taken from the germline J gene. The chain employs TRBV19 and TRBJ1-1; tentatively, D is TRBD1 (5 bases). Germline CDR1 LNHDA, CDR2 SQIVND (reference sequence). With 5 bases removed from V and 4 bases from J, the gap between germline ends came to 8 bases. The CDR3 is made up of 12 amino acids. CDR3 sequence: CASSWGVTEAFF. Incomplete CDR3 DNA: TGTGCCAGTAGTTGGGGGGTCACTGAA.